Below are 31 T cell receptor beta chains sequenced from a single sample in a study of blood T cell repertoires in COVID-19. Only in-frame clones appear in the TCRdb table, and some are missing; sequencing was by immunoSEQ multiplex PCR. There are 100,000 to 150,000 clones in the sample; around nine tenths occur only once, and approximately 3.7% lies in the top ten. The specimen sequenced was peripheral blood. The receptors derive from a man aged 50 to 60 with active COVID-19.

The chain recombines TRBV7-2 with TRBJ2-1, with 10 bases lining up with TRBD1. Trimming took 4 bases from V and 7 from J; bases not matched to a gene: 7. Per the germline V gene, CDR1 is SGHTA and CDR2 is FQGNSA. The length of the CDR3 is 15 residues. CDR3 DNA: TGTGCCAGCAGCTCCCGGACAGGGGGGAAGAATGAGCAGTTCTTC. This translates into CASSSRTGGKNEQFF. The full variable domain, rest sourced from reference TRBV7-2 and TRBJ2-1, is GAGVSQSPSNKVTEKGKDVELRCDPISGHTALYWYRQSLGQGLEFLIYFQGNSAPDKSGLPSDRFSAERTGGSVSTLTIQRTQQEDSAVYLCASSSRTGGKNEQFFGPGTRLTVL.

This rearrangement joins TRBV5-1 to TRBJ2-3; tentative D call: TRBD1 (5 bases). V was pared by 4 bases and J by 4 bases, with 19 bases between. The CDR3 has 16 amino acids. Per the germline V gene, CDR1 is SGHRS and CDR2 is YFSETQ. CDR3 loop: CASSPMGSIGADTQYF. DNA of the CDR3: TGCGCCAGCAGCCCCATGGGGTCTATAGGGGCAGATACGCAGTATTTT. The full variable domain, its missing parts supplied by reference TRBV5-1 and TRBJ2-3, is KAGVTQTPRYLIKTRGQQVTLSCSPISGHRSVSWYQQTPGQGLQFLFEYFSETQRNKGNFPGRFSGRQFSNSRSEMNVSTLELGDSALYLCASSPMGSIGADTQYFGPGTRLTVL.

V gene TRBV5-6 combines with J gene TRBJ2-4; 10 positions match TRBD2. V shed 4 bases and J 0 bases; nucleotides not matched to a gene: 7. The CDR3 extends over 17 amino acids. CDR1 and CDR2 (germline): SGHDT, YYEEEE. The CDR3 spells CASSGYGLAEAKNIQYF. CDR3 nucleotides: TGTGCCAGCAGCGGGTACGGACTAGCGGAAGCCAAAAACATTCAGTACTTC.

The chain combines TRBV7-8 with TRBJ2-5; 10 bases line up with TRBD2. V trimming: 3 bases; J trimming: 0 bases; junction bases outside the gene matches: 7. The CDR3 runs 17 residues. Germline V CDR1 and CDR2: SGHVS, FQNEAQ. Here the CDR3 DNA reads TGTGCCAGCAGCTTGTGGGGGACTAGCGTCAACCAAGAGACCCAGTACTTC. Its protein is CASSLWGTSVNQETQYF.

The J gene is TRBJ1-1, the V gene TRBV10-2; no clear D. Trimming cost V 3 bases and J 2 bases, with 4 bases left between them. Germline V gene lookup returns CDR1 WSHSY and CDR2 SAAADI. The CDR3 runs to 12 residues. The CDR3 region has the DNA TGCGCCAGCAGTGATTCTAACACTGAAGCTTTCTTT. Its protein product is CASSDSNTEAFF.

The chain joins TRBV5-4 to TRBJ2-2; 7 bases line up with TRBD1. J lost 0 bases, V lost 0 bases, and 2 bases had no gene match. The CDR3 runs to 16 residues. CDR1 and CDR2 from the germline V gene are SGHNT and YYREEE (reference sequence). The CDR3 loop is CASSLVGTANTGELFF. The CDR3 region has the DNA TGTGCCAGCAGCTTGGTAGGGACAGCGAACACCGGGGAGCTGTTTTTT.

CDR3 nucleotide sequence: TGTGCCAGCAGCTTGGACAGACCCTATGGCTACACCTTC. Translation gives CASSLDRPYGYTF. The chain employs TRBV5-4 and TRBJ1-2; D gene unclear. The CDR3 loop spans 13 amino acids. V lost 0 bases and J lost 4, with 7 bases in between. CDR1 and CDR2 from the germline V gene are SGHNT and YYREEE (reference sequence).

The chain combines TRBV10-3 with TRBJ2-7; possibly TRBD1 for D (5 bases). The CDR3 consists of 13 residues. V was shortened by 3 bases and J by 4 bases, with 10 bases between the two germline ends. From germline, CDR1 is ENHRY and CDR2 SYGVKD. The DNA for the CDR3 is TGTGCCATCAGTGACAGGGCCAGGTACGAGCAGTACTTC. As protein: CAISDRARYEQYF.

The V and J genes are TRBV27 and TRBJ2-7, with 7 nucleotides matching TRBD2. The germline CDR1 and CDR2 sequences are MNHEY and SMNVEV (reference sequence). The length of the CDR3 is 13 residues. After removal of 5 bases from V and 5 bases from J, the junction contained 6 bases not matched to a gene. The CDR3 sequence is CASSRTRFDEQYV. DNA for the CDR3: TGTGCCAGCAGTAGGACTAGATTTGACGAGCAGTACGTC.

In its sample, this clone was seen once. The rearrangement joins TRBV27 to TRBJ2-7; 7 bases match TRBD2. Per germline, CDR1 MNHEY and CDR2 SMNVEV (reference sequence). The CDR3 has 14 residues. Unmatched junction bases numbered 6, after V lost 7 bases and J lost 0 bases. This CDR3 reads CASMGGYNSYEQYF. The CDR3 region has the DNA TGTGCCAGCATGGGAGGGTACAACTCCTACGAGCAGTACTTC.

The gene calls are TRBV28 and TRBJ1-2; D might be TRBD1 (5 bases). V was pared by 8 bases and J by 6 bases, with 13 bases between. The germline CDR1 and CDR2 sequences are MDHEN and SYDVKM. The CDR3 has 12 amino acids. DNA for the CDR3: TGTGCCAGCGAAACAGGAGCAAATGGCTACACCTTC. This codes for CASETGANGYTF.

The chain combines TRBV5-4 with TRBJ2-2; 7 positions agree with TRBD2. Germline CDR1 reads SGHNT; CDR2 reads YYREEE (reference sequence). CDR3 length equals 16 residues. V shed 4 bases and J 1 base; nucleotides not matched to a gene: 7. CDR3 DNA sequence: TGTGCCAGCAGCCGGGCGGGGAGGGGGAACACCGGGGAGCTGTTTTTT. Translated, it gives CASSRAGRGNTGELFF.

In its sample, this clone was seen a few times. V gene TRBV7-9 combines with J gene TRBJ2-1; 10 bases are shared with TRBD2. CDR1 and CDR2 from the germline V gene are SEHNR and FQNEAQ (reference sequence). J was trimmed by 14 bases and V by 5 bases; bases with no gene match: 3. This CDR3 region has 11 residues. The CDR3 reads CASSPGTSEFF. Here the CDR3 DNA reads TGTGCCAGCAGCCCCGGGACTAGCGAGTTCTTC.

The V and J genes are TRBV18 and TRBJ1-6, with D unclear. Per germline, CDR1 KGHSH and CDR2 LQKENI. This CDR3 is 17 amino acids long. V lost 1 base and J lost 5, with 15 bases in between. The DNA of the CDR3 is TGTGCCAGCTCACCACTGGCCAGGCGGGTGAATAATTCACCCCTCCACTTT. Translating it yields CASSPLARRVNNSPLHF.

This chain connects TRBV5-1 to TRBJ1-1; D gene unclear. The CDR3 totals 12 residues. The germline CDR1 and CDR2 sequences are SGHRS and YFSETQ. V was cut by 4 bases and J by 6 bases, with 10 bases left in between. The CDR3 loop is CASSLPGPEAFF. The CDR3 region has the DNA TGCGCCAGCAGCCTTCCGGGTCCTGAAGCTTTCTTT.

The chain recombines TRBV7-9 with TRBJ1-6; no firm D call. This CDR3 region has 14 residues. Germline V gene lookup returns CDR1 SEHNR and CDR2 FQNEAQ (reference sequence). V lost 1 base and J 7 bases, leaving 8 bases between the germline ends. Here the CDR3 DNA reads TGTGCCAGCAGCTTAGGGCAGATAAATTCACCCCTCCACTTT. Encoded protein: CASSLGQINSPLHF.

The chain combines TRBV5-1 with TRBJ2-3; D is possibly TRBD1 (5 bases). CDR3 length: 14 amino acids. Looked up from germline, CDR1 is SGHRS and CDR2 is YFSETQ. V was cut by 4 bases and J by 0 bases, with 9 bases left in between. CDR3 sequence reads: CASSTQGSTDTQYF. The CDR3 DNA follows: TGCGCCAGCAGCACCCAGGGTAGCACAGATACGCAGTATTTT.

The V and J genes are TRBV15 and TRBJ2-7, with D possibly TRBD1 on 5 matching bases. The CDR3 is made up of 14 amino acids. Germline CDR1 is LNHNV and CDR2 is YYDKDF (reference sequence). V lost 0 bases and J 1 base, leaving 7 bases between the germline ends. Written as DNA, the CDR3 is TGTGCCACCAGCAGAGATAAGGGGTCCTACGAGCAGTACGTC. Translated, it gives CATSRDKGSYEQYV.

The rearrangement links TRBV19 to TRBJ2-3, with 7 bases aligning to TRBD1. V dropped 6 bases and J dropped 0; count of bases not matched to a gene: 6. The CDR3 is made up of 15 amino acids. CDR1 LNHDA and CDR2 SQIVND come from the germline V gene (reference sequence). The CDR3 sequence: CASRETGPSTDTQYF. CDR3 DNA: TGTGCCAGTAGGGAGACAGGGCCTAGCACAGATACGCAGTATTTT. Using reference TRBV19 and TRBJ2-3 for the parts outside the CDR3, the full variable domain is DGGITQSPKYLFRKEGQNVTLSCEQNLNHDAMYWYRQDPGQGLRLIYYSQIVNDFQKGDIAEGYSVSREKKESFPLTVTSAQKNPTAFYLCASRETGPSTDTQYFGPGTRLTVL.

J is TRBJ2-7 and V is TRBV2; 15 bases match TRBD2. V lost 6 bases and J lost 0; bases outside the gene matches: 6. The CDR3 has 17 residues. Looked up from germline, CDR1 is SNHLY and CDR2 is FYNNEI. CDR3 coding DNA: TGTGCCAGCAGGCCGGGACTAGCGGGAGGAAGCTCCTACGAGCAGTACGTC. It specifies CASRPGLAGGSSYEQYV.

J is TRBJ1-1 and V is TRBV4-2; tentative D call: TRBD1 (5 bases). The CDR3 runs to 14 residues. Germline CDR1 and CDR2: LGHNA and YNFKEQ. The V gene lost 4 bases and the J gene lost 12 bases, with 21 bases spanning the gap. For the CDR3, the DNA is TGTGCCAGCAGCCGGGGGGAAGGGACCGAACAATCTTTCTTT. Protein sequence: CASSRGEGTEQSFF.

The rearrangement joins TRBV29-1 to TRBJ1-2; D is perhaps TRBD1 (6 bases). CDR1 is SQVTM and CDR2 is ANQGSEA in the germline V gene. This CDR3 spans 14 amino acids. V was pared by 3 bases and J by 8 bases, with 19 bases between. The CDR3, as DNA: TGCAGCGTTGACGAAAAACAGGGTCTGGAAGGCTACACCTTC. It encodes CSVDEKQGLEGYTF.

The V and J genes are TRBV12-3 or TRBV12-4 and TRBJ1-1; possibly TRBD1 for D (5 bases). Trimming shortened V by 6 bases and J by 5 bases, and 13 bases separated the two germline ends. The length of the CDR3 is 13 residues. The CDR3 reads CASRLPRGTEAFF. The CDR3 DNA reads TGTGCCAGCAGGCTACCTCGGGGGACTGAAGCTTTCTTT.

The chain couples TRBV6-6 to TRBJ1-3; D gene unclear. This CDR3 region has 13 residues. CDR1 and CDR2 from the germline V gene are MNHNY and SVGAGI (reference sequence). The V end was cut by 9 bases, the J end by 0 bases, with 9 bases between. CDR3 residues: CASVGSSGNTIYF. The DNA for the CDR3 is TGTGCCAGTGTGGGGAGCTCTGGAAACACCATATATTTT.

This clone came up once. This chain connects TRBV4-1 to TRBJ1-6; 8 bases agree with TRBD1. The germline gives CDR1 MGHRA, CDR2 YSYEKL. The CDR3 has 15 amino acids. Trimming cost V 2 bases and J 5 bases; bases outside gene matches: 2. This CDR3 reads CASSQPTGDNSPLHF. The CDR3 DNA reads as TGCGCCAGCAGCCAACCGACAGGGGATAATTCACCCCTCCACTTT.

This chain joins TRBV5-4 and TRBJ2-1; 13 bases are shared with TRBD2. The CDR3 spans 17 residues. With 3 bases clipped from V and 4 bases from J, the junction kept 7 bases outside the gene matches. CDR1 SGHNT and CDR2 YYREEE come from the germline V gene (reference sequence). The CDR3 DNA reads TGTGCCAGCAGCTCCCGACTAGCGGGGGGCCTATACAATGAGCAGTTCTTC. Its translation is CASSSRLAGGLYNEQFF.

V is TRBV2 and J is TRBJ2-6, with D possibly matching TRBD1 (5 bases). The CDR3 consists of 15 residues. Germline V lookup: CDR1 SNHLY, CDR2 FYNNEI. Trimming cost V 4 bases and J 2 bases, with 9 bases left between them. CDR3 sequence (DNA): TGTGCCAGCAGTGGGTTAGGGGCTGGGGCCAACGTCCTGACTTTC. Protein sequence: CASSGLGAGANVLTF.

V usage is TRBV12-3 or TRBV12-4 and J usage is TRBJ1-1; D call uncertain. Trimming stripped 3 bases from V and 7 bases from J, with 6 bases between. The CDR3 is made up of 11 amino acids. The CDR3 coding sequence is TGTGCCAGCAGTTTGAAGAGTGAAGCTTTCTTT. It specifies CASSLKSEAFF.

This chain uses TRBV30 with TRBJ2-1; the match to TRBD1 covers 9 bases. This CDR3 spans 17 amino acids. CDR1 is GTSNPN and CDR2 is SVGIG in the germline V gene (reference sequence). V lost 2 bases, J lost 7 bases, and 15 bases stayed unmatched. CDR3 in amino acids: CAWSPRQGGHFGNEQFF. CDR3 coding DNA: TGTGCCTGGAGTCCCAGACAGGGGGGACACTTCGGGAATGAGCAGTTCTTC.

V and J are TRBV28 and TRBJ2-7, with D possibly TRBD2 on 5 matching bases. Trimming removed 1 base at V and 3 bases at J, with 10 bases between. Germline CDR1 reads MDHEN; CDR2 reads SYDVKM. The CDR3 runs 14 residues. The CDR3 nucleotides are TGTGCCAGCAGTTTATCTGGGAGAAACTACGAGCAGTACGTC. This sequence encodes CASSLSGRNYEQYV.

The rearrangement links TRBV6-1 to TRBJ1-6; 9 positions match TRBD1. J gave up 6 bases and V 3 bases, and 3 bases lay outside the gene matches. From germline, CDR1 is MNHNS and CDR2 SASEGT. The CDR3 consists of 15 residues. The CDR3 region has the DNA TGTGCCAGCAGTGATACAGGGGGCGGTAATTCACCCCTCCACTTT. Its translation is CASSDTGGGNSPLHF.